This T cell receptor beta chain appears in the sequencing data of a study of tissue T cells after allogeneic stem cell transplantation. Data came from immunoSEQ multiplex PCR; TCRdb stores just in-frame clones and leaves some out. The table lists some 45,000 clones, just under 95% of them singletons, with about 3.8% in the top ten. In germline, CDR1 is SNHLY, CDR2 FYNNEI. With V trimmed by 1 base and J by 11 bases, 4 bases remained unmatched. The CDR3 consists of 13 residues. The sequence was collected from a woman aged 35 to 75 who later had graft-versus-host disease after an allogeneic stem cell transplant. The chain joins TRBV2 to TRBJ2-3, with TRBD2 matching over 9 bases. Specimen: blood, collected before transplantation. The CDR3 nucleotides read TGTGCCAGCAGTGAAGACCCTAGCGGGAAGCAGTATTTT. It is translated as CASSEDPSGKQYF.